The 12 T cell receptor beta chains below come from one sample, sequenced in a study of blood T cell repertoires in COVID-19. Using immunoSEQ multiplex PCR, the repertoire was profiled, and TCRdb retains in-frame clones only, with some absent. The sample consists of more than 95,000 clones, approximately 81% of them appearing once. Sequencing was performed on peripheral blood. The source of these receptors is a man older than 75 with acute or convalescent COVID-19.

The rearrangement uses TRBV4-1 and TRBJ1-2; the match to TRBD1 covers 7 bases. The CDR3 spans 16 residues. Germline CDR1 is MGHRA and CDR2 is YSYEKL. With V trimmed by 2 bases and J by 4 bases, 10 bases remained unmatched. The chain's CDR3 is CASSQRTIGGVYGYTF. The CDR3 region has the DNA TGCGCCAGCAGCCAAAGGACCATAGGGGGCGTCTATGGCTACACCTTC.

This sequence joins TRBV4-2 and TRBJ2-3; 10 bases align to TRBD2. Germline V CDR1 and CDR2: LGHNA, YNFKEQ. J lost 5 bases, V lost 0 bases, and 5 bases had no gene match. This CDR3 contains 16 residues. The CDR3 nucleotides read TGTGCCAGCAGCCAAGAAAGCGGGAGGGCGGGAGATACGCAGTATTTT. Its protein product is CASSQESGRAGDTQYF.

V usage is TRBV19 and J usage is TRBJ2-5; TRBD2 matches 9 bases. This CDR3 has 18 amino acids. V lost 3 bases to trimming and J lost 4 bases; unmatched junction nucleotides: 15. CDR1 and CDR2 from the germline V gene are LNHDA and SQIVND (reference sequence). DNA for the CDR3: TGTGCCAGTAGTATGGGGGTGATTAGCGGGAGTCATACAGAGACCCAGTACTTC. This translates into CASSMGVISGSHTETQYF.

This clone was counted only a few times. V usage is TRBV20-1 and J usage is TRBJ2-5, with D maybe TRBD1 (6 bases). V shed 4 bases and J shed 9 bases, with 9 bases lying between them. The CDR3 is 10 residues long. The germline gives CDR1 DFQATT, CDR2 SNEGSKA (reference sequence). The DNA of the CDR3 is TGCAGTGCTAAGAAGGGGGCCCAGTACTTC. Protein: CSAKKGAQYF.

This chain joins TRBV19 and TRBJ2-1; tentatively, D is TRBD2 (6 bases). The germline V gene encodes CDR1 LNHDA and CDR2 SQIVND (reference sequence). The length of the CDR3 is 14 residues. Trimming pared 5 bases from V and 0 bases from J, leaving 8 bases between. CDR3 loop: CASSLSGSYNEQFF. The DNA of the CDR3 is TGTGCCAGTAGTCTTAGCGGCTCCTACAATGAGCAGTTCTTC.

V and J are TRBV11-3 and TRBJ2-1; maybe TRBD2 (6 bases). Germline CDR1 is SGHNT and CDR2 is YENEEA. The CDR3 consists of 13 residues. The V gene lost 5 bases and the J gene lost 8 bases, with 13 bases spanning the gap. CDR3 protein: CASSHGSIYEQFF. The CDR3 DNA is TGTGCCAGCAGCCACGGGAGCATCTATGAGCAGTTCTTC.

CDR3 nucleotides: TGCGCCAGCAGCTTGGAAGGGGGCTACTATGGCTACACCTTC. This codes for CASSLEGGYYGYTF. V gene TRBV5-1 combines with J gene TRBJ1-2; 7 positions match TRBD1. The CDR3 runs to 14 residues. V shed 0 bases and J 3 bases; nucleotides not matched to a gene: 2. CDR1 is SGHRS and CDR2 is YFSETQ in the germline V gene.

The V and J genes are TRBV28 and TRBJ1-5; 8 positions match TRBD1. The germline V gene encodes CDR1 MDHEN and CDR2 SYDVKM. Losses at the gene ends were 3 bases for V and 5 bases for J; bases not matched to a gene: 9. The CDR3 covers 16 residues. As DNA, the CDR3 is TGTGCCAGCAGTTTCCCCCTAGGCAGGGGGCATCAGCCCCAGCATTTT. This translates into CASSFPLGRGHQPQHF.

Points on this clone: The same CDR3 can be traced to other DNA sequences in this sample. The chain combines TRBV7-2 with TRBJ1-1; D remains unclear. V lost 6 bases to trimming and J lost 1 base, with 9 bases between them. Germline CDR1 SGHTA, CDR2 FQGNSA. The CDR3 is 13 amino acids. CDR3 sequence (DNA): TGTGCCAGCAGTTTGGGGAGGAACACTGAAGCTTTCTTT. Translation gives CASSLGRNTEAFF.

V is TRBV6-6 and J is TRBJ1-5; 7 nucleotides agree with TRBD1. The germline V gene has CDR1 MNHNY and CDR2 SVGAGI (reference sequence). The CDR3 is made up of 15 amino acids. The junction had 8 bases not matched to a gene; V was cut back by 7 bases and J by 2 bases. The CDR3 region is CASTKSTGGNQPQHF. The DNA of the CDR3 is TGTGCCAGCACTAAGTCAACAGGGGGCAATCAGCCCCAGCATTTT.

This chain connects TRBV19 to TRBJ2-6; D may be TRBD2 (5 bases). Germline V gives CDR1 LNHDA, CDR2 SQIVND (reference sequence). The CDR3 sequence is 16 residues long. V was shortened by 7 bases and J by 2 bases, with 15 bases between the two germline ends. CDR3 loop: CASIALGVAGANVLTF. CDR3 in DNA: TGTGCCAGTATAGCCCTCGGGGTTGCTGGGGCCAACGTCCTGACTTTC.

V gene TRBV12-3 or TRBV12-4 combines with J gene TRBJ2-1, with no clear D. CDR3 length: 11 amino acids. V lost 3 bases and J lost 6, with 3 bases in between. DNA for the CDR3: TGTGCCAGCAGTTTCCTCAATGAGCAGTTCTTC. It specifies CASSFLNEQFF.